This TCR beta chain comes out of a study of cytomegalovirus exposure and HLA in healthy donors. The PCR employed 60 Vbeta primers together with 13 Jbeta primers. Profiled with immunoSEQ multiplex PCR; TCRdb holds only in-frame clones, not every one. The table has 150,000 to 200,000 clones, about four fifths seen once. CDR3 length: 15 amino acids. J was trimmed by 6 bases and V by 9 bases; bases with no gene match: 14. The germline CDR1 and CDR2 sequences are LNHDA and SQIVND (reference sequence). The source is a female donor in good health and CMV-seronegative. The genes are TRBV19 and TRBJ1-5, with 7 nucleotides matching TRBD1. Sequenced sample: PBMCs. CDR3 nucleotides: TGTGCCAGCACCGAGGGGGCTTTGGCGGGTCAGCCCCAGCATTTT. Translated, it gives CASTEGALAGQPQHF.